Listed below are T cell receptor beta chains from one sample, sequenced in a study of T cells in Graves' hyperthyroidism and ophthalmopathy. One entry per CDR3 protein, called by TCRdb with MiXCR from the multiplex PCR reads. Counted here are about 620,000 distinct CDR3 sequences, roughly 17% occurring once; the ten biggest clones make up 3.5% to 4%. The sequenced sample was blood. The receptors come from a woman in her twenties or thirties with Graves' hyperthyroidism. Each CDR3 is given with its conserved first and last residue. The order of the fields is J gene, clone size, D gene, V gene, CDR3 protein, CDR3 DNA. D genes are given only for firm matches. Some rows have no size entry. The others give once, few or many, or a class for an expanded clone.

TRBJ2-2 . . TRBV28 CASRSGGELFF TGTGCCAGCAGATCGGGGGGGGAGCTGTTTTTT
TRBJ2-5 many . TRBV7-2 CASSGSGVQETQYF TGTGCCAGCAGCGGATCGGGGGTTCAAGAGACCCAGTACTTC
TRBJ2-6 . TRBD2 TRBV10-2 CASRTLAGGLGANVLTF TGCGCCAGCAGGACCCTAGCGGGAGGGTTAGGGGCCAACGTCCTGACTTTC
TRBJ2-5 . . TRBV7-6 CASSAPREEGVSQETQYF TGTGCCAGCAGCGCCCCCAGGGAGGAGGGGGTTTCCCAAGAGACCCAGTACTTC
TRBJ2-1 . TRBD2 TRBV19 CASRRGLAGTRYNEQFF TGTGCCAGTAGAAGGGGGTTAGCGGGAACGCGCTACAATGAGCAGTTCTTC
TRBJ2-2 many TRBD2 TRBV7-2 CATGRASTGELFF TGTGCCACCGGGAGGGCCTCAACCGGGGAGCTGTTTTTT
TRBJ1-1 many . TRBV28 CASSFSYTEAFF TGTGCCAGCAGTTTCTCTTACACTGAAGCTTTCTTT
TRBJ2-7 many TRBD1 TRBV5-5 CASGQGNYEQYF TGTGCCAGCGGACAGGGGAACTACGAGCAGTACTTC
TRBJ1-2 few . TRBV6-1 CASSDPVGVIYGYTF TGTGCCAGCAGTGATCCTGTTGGGGTGATCTATGGCTACACCTTC
TRBJ2-1 . . TRBV5-1 CASSLTAGGGEQFF TGCGCCAGCAGCTTGACGGCAGGGGGAGGCGAGCAGTTCTTC
TRBJ1-2 few . TRBV7-2 CASSTRDGNYGYTF TGTGCCAGCAGCACCCGGGACGGTAACTATGGCTACACCTTC
TRBJ1-2 few TRBD1 TRBV18 CASSRTGDNYGYTF TGTGCCAGCTCAAGGACAGGAGATAACTATGGCTACACCTTC
TRBJ1-5 . TRBD1 TRBV12-3/TRBV12-4 CASSYRRDRGRQPQHF TGTGCCAGCAGTTATCGCCGGGACAGGGGGCGTCAGCCCCAGCATTTT
TRBJ2-1 few TRBD2 TRBV20-1 CSAVVRGREDNEQFF TGCAGTGCCGTGGTACGAGGGAGGGAAGACAATGAGCAGTTCTTC
TRBJ2-5 many TRBD2 TRBV6-2/TRBV6-3 CASTRPQLAGEKETQYF TGTGCCAGCACCCGGCCCCAACTAGCGGGAGAAAAGGAGACCCAGTACTTC
TRBJ1-5 few . TRBV28 CASSLFQGNQPQHF TGTGCCAGCAGTTTATTCCAGGGCAATCAGCCCCAGCATTTT
TRBJ2-3 many . TRBV18 CASSPRTAFTDTQYF TGTGCCAGCTCACCGCGGACAGCATTCACAGATACGCAGTATTTT
TRBJ2-7 . . TRBV18 CASSPPDWSPKYEQYF TGTGCCAGCTCACCCCCGGACTGGTCCCCTAAGTACGAGCAGTACTTC
TRBJ2-1 many . TRBV6-2/TRBV6-3 CASSYLTEQFF TGTGCCAGCAGTTACTTAACGGAGCAGTTCTTC
TRBJ2-1 few TRBD2 TRBV5-4 CASSLNLAGGLNEQFF TGTGCCAGCAGCTTGAATCTAGCGGGAGGTTTGAATGAGCAGTTCTTC
TRBJ1-6 . TRBD1 TRBV20-1 CSARTGGGSPLHF TGCAGTGCTAGGACAGGGGGCGGCTCACCCCTCCACTTT
TRBJ2-7 many . TRBV28 CASSAHTPGTGNYEQYF TGTGCCAGCAGTGCTCACACTCCCGGGACGGGTAACTACGAGCAGTACTTC
TRBJ1-5 many . TRBV5-5 CASSLDYSNQPQHF TGTGCCAGCAGCTTGGACTATAGCAATCAGCCCCAGCATTTT
TRBJ2-7 . . TRBV6-1 CASISAVYEQYF TGTGCCAGCATATCGGCCGTCTACGAGCAGTACTTC
TRBJ2-5 . . TRBV20-1 CSARDFRVETQYF TGCAGTGCTAGAGATTTCAGGGTTGAGACCCAGTACTTC
TRBJ2-1 many TRBD2 TRBV3-1 CATQHTQRGNEQFF TGTGCCACCCAGCATACCCAGCGGGGCAATGAGCAGTTCTTC
TRBJ1-1 many . TRBV5-1 CASSRDPGGVNTEAFF TGCGCCAGCAGCCGGGACCCTGGAGGTGTGAACACTGAAGCTTTCTTT
TRBJ2-1 many TRBD2 TRBV11-3 CASSFTGGSYNEQFF TGTGCCAGCAGCTTTACGGGGGGCTCCTACAATGAGCAGTTCTTC
TRBJ1-5 few . TRBV5-1 CASSLVSGANQPQHF TGCGCCAGCAGCTTGGTTTCGGGGGCGAATCAGCCCCAGCATTTT
TRBJ1-5 . . TRBV20-1 CSATSLGQPQHF TGCAGTGCTACAAGTCTCGGTCAGCCCCAGCATTTT
TRBJ2-1 many . TRBV7-2 CASSRGGRGYNEQFF TGTGCCAGCAGCCGAGGCGGAAGGGGATACAATGAGCAGTTCTTC
TRBJ2-7 . TRBD1 TRBV7-6 CASSLGSGQGYEQYF TGTGCTAGCAGCCTAGGGTCCGGACAGGGCTACGAGCAGTACTTC
TRBJ2-5 . TRBD2 TRBV7-9 CASLPSGGQETQYF TGTGCCAGCCTCCCGTCGGGGGGGCAAGAGACCCAGTACTTC
TRBJ2-5 many . TRBV11-2 CASSSGRVGTSYF TGTGCCAGCAGCTCGGGGAGAGTGGGAACCTCGTACTTC
TRBJ1-4 few . TRBV5-1 CASALGGPDEKLFF TGCGCCAGCGCCCTGGGAGGGCCAGATGAAAAACTGTTTTTT
TRBJ2-5 many . TRBV2 CASSEAGRGRETQYF TGTGCCAGCAGTGAAGCGGGTAGGGGGAGAGAGACCCAGTACTTC
TRBJ2-2 . . TRBV12-5 CASGLVQVGAGSGIPNTGELFF TGTGCTAGTGGTTTGGTTCAGGTGGGGGCTGGAAGCGGGATACCGAACACCGGGGAGCTGTTTTTT
TRBJ2-7 many . TRBV7-2 CASRFRGPEQYF TGTGCCAGCAGATTTAGAGGCCCCGAGCAGTACTTC
TRBJ2-7 . . TRBV29-1 CSVVLFDEQYF TGCAGCGTTGTTCTATTCGACGAGCAGTACTTC
TRBJ1-1 many . TRBV12-3/TRBV12-4 CASRPGYRGVEAFF TGTGCCAGCAGACCGGGCTATCGTGGGGTTGAAGCTTTCTTT